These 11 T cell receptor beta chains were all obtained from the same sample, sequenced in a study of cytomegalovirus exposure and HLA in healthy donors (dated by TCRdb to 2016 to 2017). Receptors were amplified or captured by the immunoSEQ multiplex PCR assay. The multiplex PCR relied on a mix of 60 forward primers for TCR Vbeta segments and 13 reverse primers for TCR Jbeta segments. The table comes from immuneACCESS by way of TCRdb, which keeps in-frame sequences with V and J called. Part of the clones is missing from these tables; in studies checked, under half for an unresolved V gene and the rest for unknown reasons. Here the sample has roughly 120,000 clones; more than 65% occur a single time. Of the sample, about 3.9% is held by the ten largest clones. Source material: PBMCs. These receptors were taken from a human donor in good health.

CDR3 sequence (DNA): TGTGCCAGCAGCTCGGAGCGGGGGAGCTCCTACGAGCAGTACTTC. It yields the protein CASSSERGSSYEQYF. V is TRBV7-8 and J is TRBJ2-7, with 8 nucleotides matching TRBD2. J was trimmed by 0 bases and V by 4 bases; bases with no gene match: 5. Germline values: CDR1 SGHVS, CDR2 FQNEAQ. CDR3 length equals 15 residues.

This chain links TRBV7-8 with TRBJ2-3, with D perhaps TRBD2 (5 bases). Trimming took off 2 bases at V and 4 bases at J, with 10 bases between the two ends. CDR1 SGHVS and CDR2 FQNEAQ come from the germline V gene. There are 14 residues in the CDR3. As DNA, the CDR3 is TGTGCCAGCAGCTTACGGCCGGAGGCAGATACGCAGTATTTT. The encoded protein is CASSLRPEADTQYF.

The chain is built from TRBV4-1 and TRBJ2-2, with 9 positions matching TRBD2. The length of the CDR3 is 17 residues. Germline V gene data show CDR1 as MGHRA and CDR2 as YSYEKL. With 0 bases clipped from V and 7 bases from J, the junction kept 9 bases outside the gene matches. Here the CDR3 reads CASSQDGGGRAFGELFF. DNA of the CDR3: TGCGCCAGCAGCCAAGATGGGGGCGGGAGGGCCTTCGGGGAGCTGTTTTTT.

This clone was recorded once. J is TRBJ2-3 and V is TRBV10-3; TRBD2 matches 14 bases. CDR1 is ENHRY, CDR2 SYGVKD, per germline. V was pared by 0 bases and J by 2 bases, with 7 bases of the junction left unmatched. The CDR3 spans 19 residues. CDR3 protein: CAISESRLAGGPPTDTQYF. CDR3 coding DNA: TGTGCCATCAGTGAGTCAAGACTAGCGGGAGGGCCTCCCACAGATACGCAGTATTTT.

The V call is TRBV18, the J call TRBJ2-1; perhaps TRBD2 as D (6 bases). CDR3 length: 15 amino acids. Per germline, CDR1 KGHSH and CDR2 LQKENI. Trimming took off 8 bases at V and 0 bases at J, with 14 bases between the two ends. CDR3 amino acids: CASKLGGSSYNEQFF. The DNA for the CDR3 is TGTGCCAGCAAACTCGGGGGTAGCTCCTACAATGAGCAGTTCTTC.

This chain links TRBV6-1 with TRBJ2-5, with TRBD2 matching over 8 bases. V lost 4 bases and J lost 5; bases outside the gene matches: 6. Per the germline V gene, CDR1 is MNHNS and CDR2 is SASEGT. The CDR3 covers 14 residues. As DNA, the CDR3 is TGTGCCAGCAGTGGAGCGGGAGCGGGGGAGACCCAGTACTTC. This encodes CASSGAGAGETQYF.

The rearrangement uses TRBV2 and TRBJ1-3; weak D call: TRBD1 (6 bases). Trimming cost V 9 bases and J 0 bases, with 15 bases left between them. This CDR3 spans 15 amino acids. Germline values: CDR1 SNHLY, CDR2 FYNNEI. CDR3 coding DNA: TGTGCCAGTAGCACGGGACAAAACTCTGGAAACACCATATATTTT. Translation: CASSTGQNSGNTIYF.

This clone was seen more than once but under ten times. CDR3 sequence (DNA): TGTGCCTTTACAGGCGCACCTAATGAAAAACTGTTTTTT. As protein: CAFTGAPNEKLFF. V is TRBV30 and J is TRBJ1-4; D is perhaps TRBD1 (5 bases). The CDR3 has 13 amino acids. V dropped 7 bases and J dropped 3 bases, with 12 bases sitting between them. CDR1 GTSNPN and CDR2 SVGIG come from the germline V gene (reference sequence).

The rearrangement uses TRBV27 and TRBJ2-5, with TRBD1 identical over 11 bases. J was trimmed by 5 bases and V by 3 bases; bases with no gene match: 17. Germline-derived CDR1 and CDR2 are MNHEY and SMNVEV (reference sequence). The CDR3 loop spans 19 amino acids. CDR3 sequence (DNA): TGTGCCAGCAGTTTCCTCTCGAGGGACAGGGGGTCCGGTCGGGAGACCCAGTACTTC. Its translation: CASSFLSRDRGSGRETQYF.

DNA for the CDR3: TGTGCCACCAGCAGAGATCGGGCGGGAGGGCCCAATGAGCAGTTCTTC. Residues: CATSRDRAGGPNEQFF. This chain uses TRBV15 with TRBJ2-1; the match to TRBD2 covers 9 bases. Germline trimming cut 0 bases from V and 6 bases from J; bases unmatched to any gene: 6. Germline values: CDR1 LNHNV, CDR2 YYDKDF (reference sequence). The CDR3 spans 16 residues.

The CDR3 bases are TGTGCCAGCCGAGAGCGACAGGCTATTAATCAGCCCCAGCATTTT. Amino acids: CASRERQAINQPQHF. The chain uses TRBV6-1 and TRBJ1-5; D is possibly TRBD1 (6 bases). CDR3 length: 15 residues. Germline-derived CDR1 and CDR2 are MNHNS and SASEGT. V lost 8 bases and J 4 bases, leaving 18 bases between the germline ends.